Shown below are 11 T cell receptor beta chains from a single sample sequenced in a study of blood T cell repertoires in COVID-19. Produced via immunoSEQ multiplex PCR; TCRdb's table is partial and in-frame only. Counted here are about 140,000 clones, about three quarters occurring once; the ten biggest clones make up roughly 15%. The source material was peripheral blood. The receptors stem from a man between 45 and 60 years old with acute or convalescent COVID-19.

This sequence joins TRBV7-9 and TRBJ2-3; D gene unclear. V lost 0 bases, J lost 0 bases, and 10 bases lay in between. The CDR3 has 16 residues. Germline CDR1 SEHNR, CDR2 FQNEAQ (reference sequence). In DNA, the CDR3 is TGTGCCAGCAGCTTAGCCTCTGCCAGTAGCACAGATACGCAGTATTTT. It encodes CASSLASASSTDTQYF.

The chain joins TRBV3-1 (or the pseudogene TRBV3-2) to TRBJ1-4; no firm D call. Germline values: CDR1 LGHDT, CDR2 YNNKEL (reference sequence). The CDR3 loop spans 16 amino acids. Trimming stripped 5 bases from V and 0 bases from J, with 13 bases between. The CDR3 here is CASSSRLGATNEKLFF. The CDR3 DNA is TGTGCCAGCAGCTCGAGGTTAGGAGCAACTAATGAAAAACTGTTTTTT.

J is TRBJ1-2 and V is TRBV2; a weak D match, TRBD1 (5 bases). The V gene lost 8 bases and the J gene lost 4 bases, with 14 bases spanning the gap. The CDR3 sequence is 13 residues long. The germline CDR1 and CDR2 sequences are SNHLY and FYNNEI. CDR3 DNA: TGTGCCAGCGCTACGGGGGGACCCTATGGCTACACCTTC. Its translation: CASATGGPYGYTF.

This clone was detected a few times. The chain links TRBV4-1 to TRBJ2-5; unclear D gene. The V end lost 2 bases, the J end lost 5 bases, and 12 bases lay between the germline ends. Germline CDR1 MGHRA, CDR2 YSYEKL. The CDR3 spans 14 residues. This CDR3 reads CASSQNQAIETQYF. In DNA form, the CDR3 reads TGCGCCAGCAGCCAAAATCAAGCTATCGAGACCCAGTACTTC.

This clone appeared a few times. This chain uses TRBV5-1 with TRBJ1-4; 8 bases agree with TRBD1. The V gene's germline CDR1 is SGHRS and CDR2 YFSETQ. The CDR3 length is 15 residues. Germline trimming cut 0 bases from V and 7 bases from J; bases unmatched to any gene: 5. The CDR3 sequence: CASSLVGGTGEKLFF. Written as DNA, the CDR3 is TGCGCCAGCAGCTTGGTGGGGGGGACAGGTGAAAAACTGTTTTTT.

The chain uses TRBV24-1 and TRBJ2-3; 9 nucleotides agree with TRBD2. The CDR3 is made up of 16 amino acids. The germline V gene has CDR1 KGHDR and CDR2 SFDVKD. V dropped 1 base and J dropped 6; count of bases not matched to a gene: 7. CDR3: CATSDFASGARDTQYF. The CDR3 DNA is TGTGCCACCAGTGATTTTGCTAGCGGGGCCCGGGATACGCAGTATTTT.

This chain uses TRBV30 with TRBJ2-5, with 12 nucleotides matching TRBD1. Looked up from germline, CDR1 is GTSNPN and CDR2 is SVGIG (reference sequence). V lost 5 bases, J lost 1 base, and 8 bases stayed unmatched. This CDR3 contains 16 residues. CDR3: CAWAMGQGALQETQYF. CDR3 coding DNA: TGTGCCTGGGCAATGGGACAGGGGGCCCTCCAAGAGACCCAGTACTTC.

This clone was recorded a few times. J is TRBJ1-1 and V is TRBV2, with a possible D match to TRBD1 (6 bases). Germline CDR1 and CDR2: SNHLY and FYNNEI. The CDR3 has 16 residues. With 1 base removed from V and 1 base from J, the gap between germline ends came to 13 bases. The CDR3 sequence is CASSEGGGLANTEAFF. The CDR3 DNA is TGTGCCAGCAGTGAAGGCGGGGGCTTGGCGAACACTGAAGCTTTCTTT.

This clone was observed a single time. The rearrangement uses TRBV6-5 and TRBJ1-5, with no clear D. The CDR3 has 15 residues. The germline V and J ends were trimmed by 7 bases and 8 bases, with 21 bases remaining between them. In germline, CDR1 is MNHEY, CDR2 SVGAGI. CDR3 DNA sequence: TGTGCCAGCACCCCTCAGATCATCGCCGGGGAGCCCCAGCATTTT. Amino acid sequence: CASTPQIIAGEPQHF.

This clone was observed a single time. The genes are TRBV5-4 and TRBJ2-5; D uncertain. This CDR3 has 13 amino acids. Germline lookup yields CDR1 SGHNT and CDR2 YYREEE (reference sequence). The V and J ends lost 1 base and 2 bases respectively, with 6 bases between them. The CDR3 DNA sequence: TGTGCCAGCAGCTTGCTACAGCAAGAGACCCAGTACTTC. It specifies CASSLLQQETQYF.

The chain joins TRBV5-1 to TRBJ2-1, with 7 bases matching TRBD1. CDR3 size: 13 residues. The trim removed 3 bases at V and 7 bases at J, leaving 4 bases unmatched. Germline V CDR1 and CDR2: SGHRS, YFSETQ. The CDR3 DNA reads as TGCGCCAGCAGCTCGCAGGGGGTAAATGAGCAGTTCTTC. Translation gives CASSSQGVNEQFF.